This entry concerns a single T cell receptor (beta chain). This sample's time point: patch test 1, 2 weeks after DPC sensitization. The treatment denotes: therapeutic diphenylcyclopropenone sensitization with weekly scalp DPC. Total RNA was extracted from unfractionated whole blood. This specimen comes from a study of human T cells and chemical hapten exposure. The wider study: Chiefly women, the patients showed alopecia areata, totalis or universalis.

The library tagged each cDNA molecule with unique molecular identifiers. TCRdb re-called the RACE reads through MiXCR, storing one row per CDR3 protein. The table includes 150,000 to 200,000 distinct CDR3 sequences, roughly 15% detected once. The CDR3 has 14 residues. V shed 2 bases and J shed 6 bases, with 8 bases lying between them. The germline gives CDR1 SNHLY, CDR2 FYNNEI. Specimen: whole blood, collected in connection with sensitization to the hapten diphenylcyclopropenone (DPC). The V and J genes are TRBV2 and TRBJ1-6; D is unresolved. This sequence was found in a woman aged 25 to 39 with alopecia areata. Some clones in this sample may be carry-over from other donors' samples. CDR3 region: CASSEFRINSPLHF. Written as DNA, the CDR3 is TGTGCCAGCAGTGAATTTCGGATTAATTCACCCCTCCACTTT.